This T cell receptor beta chain originates from a study of healthy donors' naive CD4 and CD8 T cells. The V end was cut by 2 bases, the J end by 2 bases, with 10 bases between. The germline CDR1 and CDR2 sequences are MNHNY and SVGAGI (reference sequence). The CDR3 spans 14 residues. Each TCR library used 500 ng of total RNA and a linear amplification protocol. MiXCR, run by TCRdb on the reads, gives a single entry per CDR3 protein. This table has approximately 180,000 distinct CDR3 sequences, 65% to 80% appearing once. The sequence was collected from a pool of human donors in good health; the sample pools cells from several healthy donors. The V call is TRBV6-6, the J call TRBJ2-7; the D is unclear. Sequencing was performed on naive CD4+ and CD8+ T cells sorted from blood, pooled from several donors. The CDR3 here is CASSYGRYAYEQYF. The CDR3 bases are TGTGCCAGCAGTTACGGCCGATATGCCTACGAGCAGTACTTC.